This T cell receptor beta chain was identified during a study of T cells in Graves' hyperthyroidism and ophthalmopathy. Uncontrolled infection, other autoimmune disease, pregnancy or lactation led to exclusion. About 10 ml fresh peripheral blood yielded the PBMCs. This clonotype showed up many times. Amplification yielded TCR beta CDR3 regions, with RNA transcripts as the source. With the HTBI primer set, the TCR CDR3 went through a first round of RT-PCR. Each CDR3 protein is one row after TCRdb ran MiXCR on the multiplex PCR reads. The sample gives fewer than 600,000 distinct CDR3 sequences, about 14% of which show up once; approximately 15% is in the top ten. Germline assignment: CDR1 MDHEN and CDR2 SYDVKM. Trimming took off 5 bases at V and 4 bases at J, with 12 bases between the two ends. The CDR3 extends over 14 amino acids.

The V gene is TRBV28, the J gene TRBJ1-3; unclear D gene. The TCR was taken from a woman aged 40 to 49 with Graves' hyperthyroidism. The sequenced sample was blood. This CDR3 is CASSAPTKGNTIYF. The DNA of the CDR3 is TGTGCCAGCAGTGCCCCAACGAAAGGAAACACCATATATTTT.